This T cell receptor beta chain appears in the sequencing data of a study of T cell responses to AZD1222 COVID-19 vaccine. General observations from the study: With two AZD1222 doses given, Spike-specific TCR breadth and depth both rose. Donor demographics were predominantly white British with a female majority; clonal diversity may be underestimated. Only after the peak T cell response were repertoires sampled. Seropositive AZD1222 recipients at baseline numbered only 5 or 6.

The repertoire was sequenced with immunoSEQ multiplex PCR; TCRdb's copy has only in-frame clones and lacks some. The sample lists approximately 180,000 clones, approximately 92% seen once, with 10% in the top ten. This clone showed up just a few times. Its antigen is not known. J gave up 5 bases and V 5 bases, and 6 bases lay outside the gene matches. Germline V CDR1 and CDR2: LNHDA, SQIVND (reference sequence). There are 15 residues in the CDR3. Specimen: peripheral blood, collected on day 0 of AZD1222 vaccination. The receptor's source is an adult in good health. The chain links TRBV19 to TRBJ1-2, with TRBD1 identical over 12 bases. The CDR3 nucleotides are TGTGCCAGTAGTTCGGGACAGGGGGCGACTTATGGCTACACCTTC. Amino acids: CASSSGQGATYGYTF.